A selection of T cell receptor beta chains follows, all from one sample in a study of T cell repertoires in cytomegalovirus infection. TCRdb reanalysed the reads using MiXCR and keeps one entry per CDR3 protein. The sample contains approximately 500,000 distinct CDR3 sequences, 15% to 20% of which appear only once. Sequences were obtained from CD8+ T cells from PBMCs. These receptors originate from a human donor in good health (CMV status not recorded). Some clones in this sample may be carry-over from other donors' samples. Both conserved end residues are part of each CDR3. The D gene is left open where the match is weak. Rows give clone size only sometimes, using once, few, many, or a class for an expanded clone.

J: TRBJ1-2
V: TRBV19
size: few
D: .
DNA: TGTGCCAGTAGTCCTTTGATGGAGGAATACGACTATGGCTACACCTTC
CDR3: CASSPLMEEYDYGYTF

J: TRBJ1-6
V: TRBV6-5
size: few
D: .
DNA: TGTGCCAGCAGCCCCCGGCGGAGAGTAAATAATTCACCCCTCCACTTT
CDR3: CASSPRRRVNNSPLHF

J: TRBJ1-4
V: TRBV18
size: .
D: .
DNA: TGTGCCAGCTCACCCGGGTGGGACAAGGGTCCCTATGAAAAACTGTTTTTT
CDR3: CASSPGWDKGPYEKLFF

J: TRBJ1-5
V: TRBV28
size: many
D: .
DNA: TGTGCCAGCAGTATTAATCAGCCCCAGCATTTT
CDR3: CASSINQPQHF

J: TRBJ1-5
V: TRBV4-1
size: few
D: .
DNA: TGCGCCAGCAGCCAAGTGGCACAGCGCAATCAGCCCCAGCATTTT
CDR3: CASSQVAQRNQPQHF

J: TRBJ2-5
V: TRBV28
size: many
D: .
DNA: TGTGCCAGCACCCTTGGGGGGCTAGAGACCCAGTACTTC
CDR3: CASTLGGLETQYF

J: TRBJ2-5
V: TRBV18
size: .
D: .
DNA: TGTGCCAGCTCACCCAGGGAGATGAGGGAGACCCAGTACTTC
CDR3: CASSPREMRETQYF

J: TRBJ1-2
V: TRBV29-1
size: .
D: .
DNA: TGCAGCGTTGATAAGGGTCGGAGGAACTATGGCTACACCTTC
CDR3: CSVDKGRRNYGYTF

J: TRBJ1-1
V: TRBV7-6
size: .
D: .
DNA: TGTGCCAGCAGCTTAGGAGGGACCCGGAGGGGCGCAAAACCTGAAGCTTTCTTT
CDR3: CASSLGGTRRGAKPEAFF

J: TRBJ1-1
V: TRBV4-1
size: .
D: .
DNA: TGCGCCAGCAGCCAAGATTGGGGGAGATTCTCCTTCTTT
CDR3: CASSQDWGRFSFF

J: TRBJ2-1
V: TRBV5-4
size: .
D: .
DNA: TGTGCCAGCAGCTTGGCATTGGAGGGGCAGTTCTTC
CDR3: CASSLALEGQFF

J: TRBJ2-1
V: TRBV11-2
size: many
D: .
DNA: TGTGCCAGCAGTTCCCCTGGGAGAGGGAATGAGCAGTTCTTC
CDR3: CASSSPGRGNEQFF

J: TRBJ2-7
V: TRBV2
size: many
D: TRBD2
DNA: TGTGCCAGCAGTGAAAATAGCGGGGAGGGCCTTTACTACGAGCAGTACTTC
CDR3: CASSENSGEGLYYEQYF

J: TRBJ2-7
V: TRBV12-3/TRBV12-4
size: many
D: TRBD2
DNA: TGTGCCAGCAGCCTCACTAGCGGGGTCTACGAGCAGTACTTC
CDR3: CASSLTSGVYEQYF

J: TRBJ2-7
V: TRBV25-1
size: many
D: TRBD2
DNA: TGTGCCAGCAGTTCCAATCTGGGGACTAGACCCTACGAGCAGTACTTC
CDR3: CASSSNLGTRPYEQYF

J: TRBJ2-2
V: TRBV5-5
size: many
D: .
DNA: TGTGCCAGCAGCCGCCTTTATAGTGGGAGCACCGGGGAGCTGTTTTTT
CDR3: CASSRLYSGSTGELFF